Each of the 14 T cell receptor beta chains below was sequenced from the same sample in a study of radiotherapy plus CTLA-4 blockade in lung cancer. Sequencing used immunoSEQ multiplex PCR; TCRdb keeps in-frame clones, though not all of them. The data hold 50,000 to 60,000 clones, with approximately 82% observed a single time. The sample here was peripheral blood, taken from a patient treated with radiotherapy plus ipilimumab. These receptors were obtained from a human donor with non-small cell lung cancer whose response to radiotherapy plus ipilimumab could not be evaluated.

This chain joins TRBV5-1 and TRBJ2-4; 9 nucleotides line up with TRBD1. This CDR3 has 14 residues. The germline V gene has CDR1 SGHRS and CDR2 YFSETQ. With V trimmed by 0 bases and J by 6 bases, 1 base remained unmatched. CDR3 protein: CASSLGQGGNIQYF. Here the CDR3 DNA reads TGCGCCAGCAGCTTGGGACAGGGGGGAAACATTCAGTACTTC.

The chain uses TRBV21-1 and TRBJ2-7; no DNA check was done on the table's D call, TRBD1. TRBV21-1 is annotated as a pseudogene. This CDR3 spans 17 amino acids. The CDR3 coding sequence is TGTGCCAGCAGCGTCTTTCGTCCGGGACAGAGGGGCTACGAGCAGTACTTC. As protein: CASSVFRPGQRGYEQYF.

The chain recombines TRBV27 with TRBJ2-3; the match to TRBD2 covers 15 bases. The ends lost 2 bases at V and 7 bases at J; junction bases unmatched: 7. The CDR3 covers 17 residues. Per germline, CDR1 MNHEY and CDR2 SMNVEV (reference sequence). CDR3 bases: TGTGCCAGCAGTTTAGGCCCCGGGACTAGCGGGGGGTATACGCAGTATTTT. Protein sequence: CASSLGPGTSGGYTQYF.

V is TRBV7-9 and J is TRBJ1-3; D not resolved. The CDR3 length is 16 residues. Germline V gene data show CDR1 as SEHNR and CDR2 as FQNEAQ (reference sequence). Trimming left V 3 bases short and J 2 bases short, with 14 bases between. CDR3 sequence reads: CASSFGPYSTGNTIYF. CDR3 DNA: TGTGCCAGCAGCTTCGGTCCTTACTCTACTGGAAACACCATATATTTT.

The rearrangement uses TRBV4-3 and TRBJ2-1; 7 nucleotides line up with TRBD2. This CDR3 has 15 amino acids. Germline-derived CDR1 and CDR2 are LGHNA and YSLEER. V lost 5 bases to trimming and J lost 2 bases; unmatched junction nucleotides: 6. In DNA, the CDR3 is TGCGCCAGCAGCACCATGACTAGCACCTACAATGAGCAGTTCTTC. This translates into CASSTMTSTYNEQFF.

This chain links TRBV5-4 with TRBJ2-1; tentatively, D is TRBD1 (5 bases). V lost 0 bases and J lost 5, with 6 bases in between. The CDR3 totals 13 residues. The germline V gene has CDR1 SGHNT and CDR2 YYREEE (reference sequence). The CDR3 region is CASSLGTNNEQFF. The CDR3 DNA follows: TGTGCCAGCAGCTTGGGGACAAACAATGAGCAGTTCTTC.

The J gene is TRBJ1-3, the V gene TRBV10-1; weak D call: TRBD1 (5 bases). This CDR3 is 14 amino acids long. Germline V CDR1 and CDR2: WNHNN, SYGVQD (reference sequence). V lost 6 bases and J lost 1, with 10 bases in between. The CDR3 DNA reads TGCGCCAGCAGCGCCGGGACTTCTGGAAACACCATATATTTT. This codes for CASSAGTSGNTIYF.

This chain joins TRBV2 and TRBJ1-1; the match to TRBD1 covers 7 bases. Trimming removed 0 bases from V and 5 bases from J; junction bases left unmatched: 0. From germline, CDR1 is SNHLY and CDR2 FYNNEI. The CDR3 has 13 amino acids. CDR3 sequence reads: CASSEAGQTEAFF. CDR3 bases: TGTGCCAGCAGTGAAGCGGGACAGACTGAAGCTTTCTTT. Drawing the rest from reference TRBV2 and TRBJ1-1, the complete variable domain is EPEVTQTPSHQVTQMGQEVILRCVPISNHLYFYWYRQILGQKVEFLVSFYNNEISEKSEIFDDQFSVERPDGSNFTLKIRSTKLEDSAMYFCASSEAGQTEAFFGQGTRLTVV.

The chain links TRBV6-6 to TRBJ2-1, with D perhaps matching TRBD1 (5 bases). The CDR3 loop spans 16 amino acids. The germline V gene encodes CDR1 MNHNY and CDR2 SVGAGI (reference sequence). The V gene lost 4 bases and the J gene lost 7 bases, with 20 bases spanning the gap. DNA for the CDR3: TGTGCCAGCAGTTCCACGCAGGGAACAGGTTTGAATGAGCAGTTCTTC. This gives the protein CASSSTQGTGLNEQFF.

The rearrangement joins TRBV5-1 to TRBJ2-5, with TRBD1 matching over 11 bases. The trim removed 1 base at V and 5 bases at J, leaving 7 bases unmatched. The CDR3 loop spans 16 amino acids. CDR1 and CDR2 from the germline V gene are SGHRS and YFSETQ. CDR3 in amino acids: CASSLTGTGGRETQYF. The CDR3 DNA reads as TGCGCCAGCAGCTTGACCGGGACAGGGGGTCGGGAGACCCAGTACTTC.

The chain is built from TRBV5-1 and TRBJ2-7, with 10 bases fitting TRBD1. The CDR3 is 13 residues long. CDR1 is SGHRS, CDR2 YFSETQ, per germline. V shed 0 bases and J 6 bases; nucleotides not matched to a gene: 0. The CDR3, as DNA: TGCGCCAGCAGCTTGGGGACAGGGGGCGAGCAGTACTTC. Protein: CASSLGTGGEQYF. The whole variable domain, remainder taken from reference TRBV5-1 and TRBJ2-7, is KAGVTQTPRYLIKTRGQQVTLSCSPISGHRSVSWYQQTPGQGLQFLFEYFSETQRNKGNFPGRFSGRQFSNSRSEMNVSTLELGDSALYLCASSLGTGGEQYFGPGTRLTVT.

This clone was seen a handful of times. V is TRBV7-8 and J is TRBJ2-5; 7 nucleotides agree with TRBD1. Germline CDR1 reads SGHVS; CDR2 reads FQNEAQ. CDR3 length equals 21 residues. V dropped 3 bases and J dropped 2; count of bases not matched to a gene: 24. Written as DNA, the CDR3 is TGTGCCAGCAGCTTTGGGGGTACAGGGGCTGGGCGAACCCCTCGACAAGAGACCCAGTACTTC. It encodes CASSFGGTGAGRTPRQETQYF.

This sequence joins TRBV7-6 and TRBJ2-1; 8 bases are shared with TRBD2. CDR3 length: 15 amino acids. Per germline, CDR1 SGHVS and CDR2 FNYEAQ. V was pared by 5 bases and J by 4 bases, with 7 bases of the junction left unmatched. The CDR3 sequence is CASSPIAGRYNEQFF. The CDR3 DNA is TGTGCCAGCAGCCCTATAGCGGGGAGGTACAATGAGCAGTTCTTC.

This chain links TRBV9 with TRBJ2-7; weak D call: TRBD1 (7 bases). Trimming removed 3 bases from V and 2 bases from J, with 15 bases in between. The CDR3 is 15 residues long. In germline, CDR1 is SGDLS, CDR2 YYNGEE. The CDR3: CASSASAGQPYEQYF. In DNA, the CDR3 is TGTGCCAGCAGCGCGAGCGCGGGACAGCCCTACGAGCAGTACTTC.